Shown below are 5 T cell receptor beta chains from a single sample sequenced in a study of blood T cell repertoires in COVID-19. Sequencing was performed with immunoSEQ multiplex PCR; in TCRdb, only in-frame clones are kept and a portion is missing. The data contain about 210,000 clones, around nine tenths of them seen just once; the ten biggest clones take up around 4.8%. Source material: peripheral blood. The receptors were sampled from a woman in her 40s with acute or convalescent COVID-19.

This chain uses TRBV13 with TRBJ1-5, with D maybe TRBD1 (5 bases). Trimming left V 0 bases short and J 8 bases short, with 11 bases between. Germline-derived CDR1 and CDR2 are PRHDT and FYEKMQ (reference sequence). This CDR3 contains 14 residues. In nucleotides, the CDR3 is TGTGCCAGCAGCTTAGGACTGGGGACTAAGCCCCAGCATTTT. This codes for CASSLGLGTKPQHF. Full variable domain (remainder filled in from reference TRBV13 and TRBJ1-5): AAGVIQSPRHLIKEKRETATLKCYPIPRHDTVYWYQQGPGQDPQFLISFYEKMQSDKGSIPDRFSAQQFSDYHSELNMSSLELGDSALYFCASSLGLGTKPQHFGDGTRLSIL.

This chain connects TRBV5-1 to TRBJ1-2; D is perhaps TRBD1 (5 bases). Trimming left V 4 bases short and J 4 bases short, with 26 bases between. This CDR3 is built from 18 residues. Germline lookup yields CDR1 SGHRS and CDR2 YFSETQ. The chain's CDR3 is CASSPGLGAADSFYGYTF. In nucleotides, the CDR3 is TGCGCCAGCAGCCCGGGACTTGGGGCAGCCGACTCCTTCTATGGCTACACCTTC.

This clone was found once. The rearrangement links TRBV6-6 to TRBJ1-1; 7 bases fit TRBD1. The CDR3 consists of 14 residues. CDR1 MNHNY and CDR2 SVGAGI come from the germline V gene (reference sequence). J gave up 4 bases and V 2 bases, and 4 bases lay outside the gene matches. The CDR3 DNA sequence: TGTGCCAGCAGTTACCCCAGGGGGGTCACTGAAGCTTTCTTT. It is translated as CASSYPRGVTEAFF.

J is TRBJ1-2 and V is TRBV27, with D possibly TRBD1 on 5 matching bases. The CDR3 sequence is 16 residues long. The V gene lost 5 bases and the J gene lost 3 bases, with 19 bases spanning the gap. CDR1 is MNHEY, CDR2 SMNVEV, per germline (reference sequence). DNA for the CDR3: TGTGCCAGCAGTCCCTCTCTTGGGGACTATCACTATGGCTACACCTTC. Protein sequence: CASSPSLGDYHYGYTF.

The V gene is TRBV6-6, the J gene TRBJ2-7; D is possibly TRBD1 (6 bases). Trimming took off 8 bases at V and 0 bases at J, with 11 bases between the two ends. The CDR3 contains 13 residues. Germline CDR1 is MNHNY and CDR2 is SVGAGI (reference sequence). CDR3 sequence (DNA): TGTGCCAGCCAGGGACAACACTCCTACGAGCAGTACGTC. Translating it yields CASQGQHSYEQYV.